Listed here are 25 T cell receptor beta chains from one sample, sequenced in a study of T cell responses to AZD1222 COVID-19 vaccine. Data came from immunoSEQ multiplex PCR; TCRdb stores just in-frame clones and leaves some out. The sample lists approximately 73,000 clones, roughly 84% occurring once. Sequences were derived from peripheral blood, sampled on day 0 of AZD1222 vaccination. The receptors originated from an adult in good health.

The V gene is TRBV7-2, the J gene TRBJ1-2; a weak D match, TRBD1 (6 bases). The CDR3 sequence is 17 residues long. Trimming left V 1 base short and J 8 bases short, with 23 bases between. Germline-derived CDR1 and CDR2 are SGHTA and FQGNSA. The CDR3 region is CASSLVVQGSPQAGYTF. CDR3 sequence (DNA): TGTGCCAGCAGCTTAGTGGTGCAGGGGTCGCCTCAGGCCGGCTACACCTTC.

The chain joins TRBV9 to TRBJ2-1; D is perhaps TRBD2 (5 bases). V was cut by 2 bases and J by 10 bases, with 16 bases left in between. This CDR3 comprises 14 residues. Germline values: CDR1 SGDLS, CDR2 YYNGEE. The CDR3 DNA reads as TGTGCCAGCAGCGTCGAGGGTCGGCCGGGCGAGCAGTTCTTC. Protein product: CASSVEGRPGEQFF.

This clone was detected only a few times. The chain combines TRBV30 with TRBJ2-1, with 11 positions matching TRBD2. J lost 2 bases, V lost 0 bases, and 15 bases had no gene match. The CDR3 sequence is 20 residues long. Germline values: CDR1 GTSNPN, CDR2 SVGIG (reference sequence). For the CDR3, the DNA is TGTGCCTGGAGTGTAAAGTCGGTAGCGGGGGGGCCCTCCCCCTACAATGAGCAGTTCTTC. It translates to CAWSVKSVAGGPSPYNEQFF.

The genes are TRBV7-9 and TRBJ1-3; D remains unclear. Trimming left V 5 bases short and J 0 bases short, with 8 bases between. This CDR3 contains 14 residues. CDR1 is SEHNR and CDR2 is FQNEAQ in the germline V gene (reference sequence). CDR3: CASSVVSSGNTIYF. CDR3 DNA: TGTGCCAGCAGCGTCGTGTCCTCTGGAAACACCATATATTTT.

This clone has a single count. This rearrangement joins TRBV5-1 to TRBJ1-3; 7 bases agree with TRBD1. Germline V CDR1 and CDR2: SGHRS, YFSETQ. V was pared by 2 bases and J by 5 bases, with 4 bases of the junction left unmatched. The CDR3 has 14 residues. Here the CDR3 DNA reads TGCGCCAGCAGCTTAACAGGGGAACGAAACACCATATATTTT. This codes for CASSLTGERNTIYF.

V and J are TRBV7-2 and TRBJ2-5, with D perhaps matching TRBD2 (6 bases). Germline V lookup: CDR1 SGHTA, CDR2 FQGNSA. The V gene lost 3 bases and the J gene lost 2 bases, with 7 bases spanning the gap. The CDR3 is made up of 13 amino acids. The CDR3 reads CASSFAGQETQYF. The CDR3, as DNA: TGTGCCAGCAGCTTTGCGGGGCAAGAGACCCAGTACTTC.

The V call is TRBV27, the J call TRBJ1-5; possible D gene TRBD1, 6 bases. With 6 bases removed from V and 4 bases from J, the gap between germline ends came to 10 bases. The CDR3 contains 13 residues. CDR1 is MNHEY and CDR2 is SMNVEV in the germline V gene (reference sequence). The CDR3 reads CASSNRVNQPQHF. Written as DNA, the CDR3 is TGTGCCAGCAGCAACAGGGTTAATCAGCCCCAGCATTTT.

The V gene is TRBV19, the J gene TRBJ2-7; tentatively, D is TRBD1 (7 bases). Germline V gives CDR1 LNHDA, CDR2 SQIVND (reference sequence). Trimming shortened V by 5 bases and J by 5 bases, and 19 bases separated the two germline ends. The CDR3 consists of 15 residues. The DNA of the CDR3 is TGTGCCAGTAGTCCCCGGTGGCAGGGGGGAGACGAGCAGTACTTC. Encoded protein: CASSPRWQGGDEQYF. The complete variable domain, with remaining parts taken from reference TRBV19 and TRBJ2-7, reads DGGITQSPKYLFRKEGQNVTLSCEQNLNHDAMYWYRQDPGQGLRLIYYSQIVNDFQKGDIAEGYSVSREKKESFPLTVTSAQKNPTAFYLCASSPRWQGGDEQYFGPGTRLTVT.

The chain links TRBV6-5 to TRBJ1-1; maybe TRBD1 (6 bases). This CDR3 comprises 11 residues. Germline CDR1 is MNHEY and CDR2 is SVGAGI. Trimming stripped 2 bases from V and 8 bases from J, with 6 bases between. The CDR3 bases are TGTGCCAGCAGTTACGGGGGCGAAGCTTTCTTT. Amino acid sequence: CASSYGGEAFF.

The chain recombines TRBV7-2 with TRBJ1-5; maybe TRBD1 (5 bases). This CDR3 has 16 amino acids. Germline V gene data show CDR1 as SGHTA and CDR2 as FQGNSA. With 1 base removed from V and 0 bases from J, the gap between germline ends came to 10 bases. CDR3 in amino acids: CASSLVGGDSNQPQHF. CDR3 DNA sequence: TGTGCCAGCAGCTTAGTCGGGGGGGATAGCAATCAGCCCCAGCATTTT.

V is TRBV28 and J is TRBJ1-2; a possible D gene is TRBD1 (5 bases). The CDR3 totals 15 residues. Trimming shortened V by 3 bases and J by 1 base, and 12 bases separated the two germline ends. Germline V gene data show CDR1 as MDHEN and CDR2 as SYDVKM. Here the CDR3 reads CASSFGAWGNYGYTF. CDR3 in DNA: TGTGCCAGCAGTTTTGGGGCCTGGGGTAACTATGGCTACACCTTC.

The CDR3 DNA reads TGTGCCATCACCTCGACAGGGGAAGGTGAGCAGTTCTTC. It is translated as CAITSTGEGEQFF. The chain carries TRBV10-3 and TRBJ2-1; 8 bases are shared with TRBD1. Germline V CDR1 and CDR2: ENHRY, SYGVKD. The CDR3 loop spans 13 amino acids. V gave up 7 bases and J gave up 9 bases; unmatched junction bases: 8.

The chain couples TRBV5-1 to TRBJ2-3; 7 nucleotides align to TRBD2. V lost 0 bases and J lost 2; bases outside the gene matches: 3. The CDR3 consists of 15 residues. Looked up from germline, CDR1 is SGHRS and CDR2 is YFSETQ. The CDR3, as DNA: TGCGCCAGCAGCTTGGCGGGGGGTTTCACAGATACGCAGTATTTT. Residues: CASSLAGGFTDTQYF.

The chain couples TRBV7-9 to TRBJ2-5; D is tentatively TRBD1 or TRBD2 (6 bases each). In germline, CDR1 is SEHNR, CDR2 FQNEAQ (reference sequence). The V gene lost 3 bases and the J gene lost 5 bases, with 13 bases spanning the gap. This CDR3 contains 14 residues. DNA for the CDR3: TGTGCCAGCAGCTTCGGGGGCCGGGGGGAGACCCAGTACTTC. It yields the protein CASSFGGRGETQYF.

A single count supports this clone. V and J are TRBV19 and TRBJ2-5, with no clear D. V was cut by 2 bases and J by 2 bases, with 6 bases left in between. CDR1 is LNHDA, CDR2 SQIVND, per germline (reference sequence). The CDR3 is 13 amino acids. CDR3 protein: CASSILVQETQYF. In DNA, the CDR3 is TGTGCCAGTAGTATACTAGTACAAGAGACCCAGTACTTC.

This clone occurred a few times. The J gene is TRBJ1-1, the V gene TRBV7-9; D not certain. The CDR3 extends over 12 amino acids. Per the germline V gene, CDR1 is SEHNR and CDR2 is FQNEAQ (reference sequence). Trimming removed 4 bases at V and 11 bases at J, with 14 bases between. In nucleotides, the CDR3 is TGTGCCAGCAGCTACCTGGGAGTTGGGGCTTTCTTT. Translating it yields CASSYLGVGAFF.

This chain uses TRBV6-6 with TRBJ1-1; 10 bases map to TRBD1. Per germline, CDR1 MNHNY and CDR2 SVGAGI (reference sequence). With V trimmed by 6 bases and J by 10 bases, 20 bases remained unmatched. CDR3 size: 17 residues. CDR3 DNA sequence: TGTGCCAGCAGGCGATATTCGTCCGGGACAGGGGTTCTGGTAGCTTTCTTT. It translates to CASRRYSSGTGVLVAFF.

The chain combines TRBV25-1 with TRBJ1-1; no clear D gene. CDR1 and CDR2 from the germline V gene are MGHDK and SYGVNS. This CDR3 is 14 amino acids long. Trimming cost V 5 bases and J 1 base, with 11 bases left between them. The CDR3 bases are TGTGCCAGCAGTCAGACTACAGCGAACACTGAAGCTTTCTTT. This codes for CASSQTTANTEAFF.

The chain couples TRBV7-2 to TRBJ1-1; no clear D gene. V dropped 5 bases and J dropped 6 bases, with 19 bases sitting between them. CDR3 length: 15 residues. The germline V gene encodes CDR1 SGHTA and CDR2 FQGNSA. CDR3 amino acids: CASSATLRVSAEAFF. The CDR3 nucleotides are TGTGCCAGCAGCGCCACTTTGCGAGTTAGTGCTGAAGCTTTCTTT.

The CDR3 region is CASSPLGGTYEQYF. The CDR3 DNA follows: TGTGCCAGCAGCCCGTTGGGCGGCACCTACGAGCAGTACTTC. The chain is built from TRBV27 and TRBJ2-7; D is uncertain. This CDR3 contains 14 residues. Germline V gene sequence: CDR1 MNHEY, CDR2 SMNVEV (reference sequence). Trimming removed 6 bases at V and 2 bases at J, with 14 bases between.

This rearrangement joins TRBV28 to TRBJ1-2; D perhaps matches TRBD1 (5 bases). Germline values: CDR1 MDHEN, CDR2 SYDVKM. The CDR3 has 14 amino acids. Trimming removed 1 base at V and 5 bases at J, with 11 bases between. CDR3 region: CASSLSPDTYGYTF. CDR3 DNA: TGTGCCAGCAGTTTATCCCCGGACACATATGGCTACACCTTC.

This chain uses TRBV21-1 with TRBJ2-5; no check of the table's D call, TRBD2, against the DNA was made. TRBV21-1 counts as a pseudogene. CDR3 length: 19 residues. CDR3 residues: CASSTVLAGGPSTQETQYF. DNA of the CDR3: TGTGCCAGCAGCACCGTACTAGCGGGGGGGCCCTCGACCCAAGAGACCCAGTACTTC.

As regards this clone: One junction end does not reproduce the germline sequence, and a read error may be involved. This rearrangement joins TRBV7-6 to TRBJ1-4, with TRBD1 as a possible D gene (5 bases). Germline V gene sequence: CDR1 SGHVS, CDR2 FNYEAQ. This CDR3 has 12 amino acids. This CDR3 is CASTPRRGQGGF. The CDR3 DNA sequence: TGTGCCAGCACCCCTAGACGGGGCCAGGGAGGTTTT.

This chain joins TRBV4-2 and TRBJ1-6; weak D call: TRBD1 (5 bases). The ends were cut back, 0 bases at V and 5 bases at J, with 11 bases in the middle. Germline-derived CDR1 and CDR2 are LGHNA and YNFKEQ. The CDR3 length is 16 residues. The CDR3 loop is CASSQEPQGHNSPLHF. CDR3 in DNA: TGTGCCAGCAGCCAAGAGCCGCAGGGTCATAATTCACCCCTCCACTTT.

V usage is TRBV30 and J usage is TRBJ2-7, with D hard to call. V shed 6 bases and J shed 3 bases, with 3 bases lying between them. Per the germline V gene, CDR1 is GTSNPN and CDR2 is SVGIG (reference sequence). The CDR3 loop spans 9 amino acids. The CDR3 spells CACNYEQYF. CDR3 coding DNA: TGTGCCTGCAACTACGAGCAGTACTTC.